This TCR beta chain was identified in a study of long-term antiretroviral therapy in people with HIV. Findings and caveats of the study: Collection of the blood, which took place between about 2003 and 2017, possibly occurred under older ART regimens.

Regarding this clone: Its antigen remains unknown.

CDR1 and CDR2 from the germline V gene are SGHTA and FQGTGA. The CDR3 contains 15 residues. V lost 4 bases and J 0 bases, leaving 9 bases between the germline ends. The libraries were made with immunoSEQ v3.0 at survey level. Profiling relied on immunoSEQ multiplex PCR, and the TCRdb table lists in-frame clones only, not all of them. This sample carries over 15,000 clones, just over 75% of them seen once, and the ten largest clones take approximately 14%. The sequencing used unsorted PBMCs, collected 0.5 years before starting antiretroviral therapy. The rearrangement uses TRBV7-3 and TRBJ2-2; no firm D call. The clonotype comes from a woman in her forties or fifties with HIV. The CDR3 region is CASSSTLSNTGELFF. CDR3 sequence (DNA): TGTGCCAGCAGCTCGACACTATCGAACACCGGGGAGCTGTTTTTT.